These 20 T cell receptor beta chains came from one sample sequenced in a study of T cell changes during pregnancy in multiple sclerosis. TCRdb's table, derived via immunoSEQ multiplex PCR, lists solely in-frame clones and lacks some. The data hold 65,000 to 85,000 clones, with approximately 94% observed a single time. Sample: CD4+ T cells from peripheral blood mononuclear cells, taken before pregnancy. These receptors were collected from a female donor with multiple sclerosis, enrolled in a pregnancy study.

The J gene is TRBJ1-2, the V gene TRBV27; no reliable D call. V shed 6 bases and J shed 8 bases, with 19 bases lying between them. The CDR3 runs 14 residues. Germline-derived CDR1 and CDR2 are MNHEY and SMNVEV (reference sequence). In DNA form, the CDR3 reads TGTGCCAGCAGGGACCAGCTCATGGGAGGAGGCTACACCTTC. As protein: CASRDQLMGGGYTF.

The CDR3 DNA follows: TGCGCCAGCAGCTCGACGAGTGGGACAGCCTATGCTTTCTTT. Residues: CASSSTSGTAYAFF. V and J are TRBV5-1 and TRBJ1-1; 7 bases align to TRBD1. The junction had 13 bases not matched to a gene; V was cut back by 3 bases and J by 11 bases. The CDR3 totals 14 residues. CDR1 SGHRS and CDR2 YFSETQ come from the germline V gene.

The chain has TRBV6-6 and TRBJ2-7, with 7 nucleotides matching TRBD2. CDR1 is MNHNY and CDR2 is SVGAGI in the germline V gene (reference sequence). V was clipped by 7 bases and J by 2 bases; unmatched bases: 8. The CDR3 length is 14 residues. The CDR3 DNA reads as TGTGCCAGCACCCTTAGCGGGCCTACCTACGAGCAGTACTTC. Translating it yields CASTLSGPTYEQYF.

The chain joins TRBV18 to TRBJ1-4; 7 positions match TRBD1. Per the germline V gene, CDR1 is KGHSH and CDR2 is LQKENI. The CDR3 covers 17 residues. Trimming at V came to 2 bases and at J to 0 bases, leaving 6 bases not matched to a gene. CDR3 in amino acids: CASSPDGTAPTNEKLFF. CDR3 bases: TGTGCCAGCTCACCAGATGGGACAGCCCCAACTAATGAAAAACTGTTTTTT.

In the case of this clone: Other DNA sequences in the sample encode the same CDR3. The rearrangement uses TRBV5-1 and TRBJ1-2; 10 nucleotides match TRBD1. This CDR3 is 15 amino acids long. The junction had 9 bases not matched to a gene; V was cut back by 4 bases and J by 6 bases. Germline loops: CDR1 SGHRS, CDR2 YFSETQ. The DNA of the CDR3 is TGCGCCAGCAGCGAAAGGACAGGGGGTAGAAATGGCTACACCTTC. This gives the protein CASSERTGGRNGYTF.

Only one count was recorded for this clone. J is TRBJ2-5 and V is TRBV9, with a weak D call TRBD2 (6 bases). Germline CDR1 is SGDLS and CDR2 is YYNGEE. Trimming removed 3 bases at V and 0 bases at J, with 15 bases between. This CDR3 contains 16 residues. CDR3 protein: CASSAPSRDYQETQYF. As DNA, the CDR3 is TGTGCCAGCAGCGCTCCCTCCCGGGACTACCAAGAGACCCAGTACTTC.

This chain links TRBV9 with TRBJ2-3, with 9 bases fitting TRBD1. Trimming took 3 bases from V and 4 from J; bases not matched to a gene: 12. The germline V gene has CDR1 SGDLS and CDR2 YYNGEE. The CDR3 consists of 17 residues. The CDR3 bases are TGTGCCAGCAGCGGGGGGGCCGGGACAGGGATCTCAGATACGCAGTATTTT. The encoded protein is CASSGGAGTGISDTQYF.

CDR3 amino acids: CATRLGGSGGGETQYF. CDR3 nucleotide sequence: TGTGCCACCCGCCTCGGGGGTAGCGGTGGGGGGGAGACCCAGTACTTC. J is TRBJ2-5 and V is TRBV10-3, with D possibly being TRBD2 (6 bases). The CDR3 is 16 residues long. Per the germline V gene, CDR1 is ENHRY and CDR2 is SYGVKD. The germline V and J ends were trimmed by 10 bases and 5 bases, with 26 bases remaining between them.

The chain carries TRBV6-1 and TRBJ1-5; no definite D call. This CDR3 region has 14 residues. Germline CDR1 reads MNHNS; CDR2 reads SASEGT. The germline V and J ends were trimmed by 0 bases and 5 bases, with 8 bases remaining between them. CDR3 DNA: TGTGCCAGCAGTGAAGCAGGGAGGGATCAGCCCCAGCATTTT. Translated, it gives CASSEAGRDQPQHF.

The chain employs TRBV6-5 and TRBJ1-2; perhaps TRBD1 as D (6 bases). The V end lost 0 bases, the J end lost 6 bases, and 14 bases lay between the germline ends. In germline, CDR1 is MNHEY, CDR2 SVGAGI. The length of the CDR3 is 15 residues. CDR3 sequence (DNA): TGTGCCAGCAGTTACTCGAATACCAGGGGCAATGGCTACACCTTC. It is translated as CASSYSNTRGNGYTF.

V gene TRBV19 combines with J gene TRBJ1-5; TRBD1 aligns across 10 bases. CDR1 and CDR2 from the germline V gene are LNHDA and SQIVND (reference sequence). The CDR3 loop spans 17 amino acids. J lost 1 base, V lost 4 bases, and 7 bases had no gene match. The CDR3 loop reads CASSTRTGGRSNQPQHF. The CDR3 DNA is TGTGCCAGTAGTACGAGGACAGGGGGTAGAAGCAATCAGCCCCAGCATTTT.

The chain has TRBV23-1 and TRBJ2-5, with D uncertain. TRBV23-1 is an open reading frame, and its role is uncertain. Trimming shortened V by 7 bases and J by 5 bases, and 8 bases separated the two germline ends. The CDR3 totals 11 residues. CDR3 DNA sequence: TGCGCCAGCACCCAACGGGAGACCCAGTACTTC. Residues: CASTQRETQYF.

The J gene is TRBJ2-1, the V gene TRBV7-6; weak D call: TRBD2 (6 bases). The CDR3 runs to 16 residues. The V gene's germline CDR1 is SGHVS and CDR2 FNYEAQ. The ends were cut back, 0 bases at V and 7 bases at J, with 16 bases in the middle. The CDR3 DNA is TGTGCCAGCAGCTTAGCCAGTTCTCGGGAGAAGAATGAGCAGTTCTTC. Residues: CASSLASSREKNEQFF.

The DNA for the CDR3 is TGTGCCAGCAGCTTGGGAGCGGGAGTAGTGTATCAGTACTTC. Translation: CASSLGAGVVYQYF. This sequence joins TRBV5-6 and TRBJ2-7; 8 bases match TRBD2. Germline loops: CDR1 SGHDT, CDR2 YYEEEE. This CDR3 spans 14 amino acids. With V trimmed by 0 bases and J by 10 bases, 9 bases remained unmatched.

Regarding this clone: Different DNA sequences within this sample yield the same CDR3. The V gene is TRBV19, the J gene TRBJ2-5, with TRBD1 identical over 9 bases. Germline V gives CDR1 LNHDA, CDR2 SQIVND (reference sequence). The CDR3 totals 13 residues. The J segment lost 3 bases and the V segment lost 4 bases, leaving 0 bases of the junction unmatched. The CDR3 region is CASSRDREETQYF. Here the CDR3 DNA reads TGTGCCAGTAGTAGGGACAGGGAAGAGACCCAGTACTTC. Using reference TRBV19 and TRBJ2-5 for the parts outside the CDR3, the full variable domain is DGGITQSPKYLFRKEGQNVTLSCEQNLNHDAMYWYRQDPGQGLRLIYYSQIVNDFQKGDIAEGYSVSREKKESFPLTVTSAQKNPTAFYLCASSRDREETQYFGPGTRLLVL.

V and J are TRBV7-9 and TRBJ2-7; D is possibly TRBD1 (6 bases). Germline V gives CDR1 SEHNR, CDR2 FQNEAQ (reference sequence). The CDR3 has 14 amino acids. Trimming left V 1 base short and J 3 bases short, with 10 bases between. CDR3 DNA: TGTGCCAGCAGCTTAGATGGGGGCAGCTACGAGCAGTACTTC. Residues: CASSLDGGSYEQYF.

The rearrangement joins TRBV4-1 to TRBJ1-2; the match to TRBD1 covers 10 bases. Germline values: CDR1 MGHRA, CDR2 YSYEKL. The CDR3 length is 18 residues. With 3 bases clipped from V and 0 bases from J, the junction kept 10 bases outside the gene matches. The CDR3 nucleotides are TGCGCCAGCAGCCATGACGGGACAGGGGCCTATACTAACTATGGCTACACCTTC. This encodes CASSHDGTGAYTNYGYTF.

The chain uses TRBV7-6 and TRBJ2-3; TRBD2 matches 9 bases. CDR3 length: 18 amino acids. V shed 1 base, J shed 0 bases, and the junction held 8 bases outside the gene matches. From germline, CDR1 is SGHVS and CDR2 FNYEAQ. Written as DNA, the CDR3 is TGTGCCAGCAGCTTAGGGGCTAGCGGGGTATTTAGCACAGATACGCAGTATTTT. It encodes CASSLGASGVFSTDTQYF.

The sample holds one count of this clone. The rearrangement joins TRBV5-1 to TRBJ1-3, with a possible D match to TRBD1 (6 bases). V shed 4 bases and J shed 8 bases, with 10 bases lying between them. Germline V gene data show CDR1 as SGHRS and CDR2 as YFSETQ. This CDR3 is 12 amino acids long. In DNA form, the CDR3 reads TGCGCCAGCAGCGCGACAGGAGACACCATATATTTT. Protein product: CASSATGDTIYF.

The chain carries TRBV29-1 and TRBJ1-4; possible D gene TRBD1, 5 bases. The CDR3 runs 14 residues. CDR1 and CDR2 (germline): SQVTM, ANQGSEA. V gave up 7 bases and J gave up 8 bases, with 20 bases separating them. The CDR3 nucleotides are TGCAGCGGGACCACTAATGACAGCGCGGAAAAACTGTTTTTT. Translated: CSGTTNDSAEKLFF.